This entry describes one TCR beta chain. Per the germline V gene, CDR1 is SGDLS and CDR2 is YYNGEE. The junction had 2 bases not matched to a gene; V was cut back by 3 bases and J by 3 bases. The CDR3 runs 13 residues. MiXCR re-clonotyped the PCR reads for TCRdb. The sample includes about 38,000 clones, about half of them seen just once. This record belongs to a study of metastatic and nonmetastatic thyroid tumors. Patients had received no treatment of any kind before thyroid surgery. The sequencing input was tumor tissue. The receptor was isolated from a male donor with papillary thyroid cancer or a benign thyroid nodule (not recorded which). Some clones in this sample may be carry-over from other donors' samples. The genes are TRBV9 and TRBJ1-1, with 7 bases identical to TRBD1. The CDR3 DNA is TGTGCCAGCAGCGCCGGACAGGACACTGAAGCTTTCTTT. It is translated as CASSAGQDTEAFF.